Shown below are 18 T cell receptor beta chains from a single sample sequenced in a study of control samples from healthy donors and cancer patients. Sequenced by immunoSEQ multiplex PCR; TCRdb stores in-frame clones only, minus some. The sample carries around 130,000 clones, 70% to 90% recorded once. The source material was blood. Receptors were obtained from a man between 45 and 60 years old in good health.

The gene calls are TRBV28 and TRBJ2-1; 13 bases align to TRBD2. V gave up 5 bases and J gave up 1 base; unmatched junction bases: 11. Per the germline V gene, CDR1 is MDHEN and CDR2 is SYDVKM. The CDR3 has 19 amino acids. The CDR3 reads CASSPIPLAGGHSYNEQFF. The CDR3 nucleotides read TGTGCCAGCAGTCCTATCCCACTAGCGGGGGGGCATTCCTACAATGAGCAGTTCTTC.

The sample holds one count of this clone. The junction and the germline gene differ at one end; a read error may be behind it. The chain employs TRBV6-5 and TRBJ2-1; maybe TRBD1 (5 bases). CDR1 and CDR2 from the germline V gene are MNHEY and SVGAGI. The CDR3 consists of 12 residues. This chain's CDR3 is CASSRQHNEQFF. The CDR3 DNA sequence: TGTGCCAGCAGTAGACAGCACAACGAGCAGTTCTTC.

Written as DNA, the CDR3 is TGTGCCAGCAGCTTTAGGGCCGAGACCCAGTACTTC. Residues: CASSFRAETQYF. The chain recombines TRBV11-1 with TRBJ2-5; unclear D gene. The CDR3 sequence is 12 residues long. Trimming left V 3 bases short and J 5 bases short, with 7 bases between. Germline V gives CDR1 SGHAT, CDR2 FQDESV (reference sequence).

The chain combines TRBV2 with TRBJ2-1; perhaps TRBD2 as D (6 bases). V lost 7 bases to trimming and J lost 6 bases, with 13 bases between them. This CDR3 is 13 amino acids long. In germline, CDR1 is SNHLY, CDR2 FYNNEI. CDR3 region: CASTGTSSNEQFF. The CDR3 DNA follows: TGTGCCAGCACCGGGACTTCTTCCAATGAGCAGTTCTTC. Filled out from reference TRBV2 and TRBJ2-1, the complete variable domain reads EPEVTQTPSHQVTQMGQEVILRCVPISNHLYFYWYRQILGQKVEFLVSFYNNEISEKSEIFDDQFSVERPDGSNFTLKIRSTKLEDSAMYFCASTGTSSNEQFFGPGTRLTVL.

This clone appeared a few times. J is TRBJ2-7 and V is TRBV7-9, with TRBD1 identical over 10 bases. CDR1 is SEHNR, CDR2 FQNEAQ, per germline (reference sequence). V was pared by 0 bases and J by 7 bases, with 3 bases of the junction left unmatched. The CDR3 has 14 amino acids. CDR3 in amino acids: CASSLAGTGDEQYF. For the CDR3, the DNA is TGTGCCAGCAGCTTAGCAGGGACAGGGGATGAGCAGTACTTC.

The chain combines TRBV30 with TRBJ2-2; 8 positions agree with TRBD2. The CDR3 has 16 residues. Trimming at V came to 0 bases and at J to 6 bases, leaving 9 bases not matched to a gene. Germline loops: CDR1 GTSNPN, CDR2 SVGIG (reference sequence). CDR3 protein: CAWSVDYPGGPGELFF. The CDR3, as DNA: TGTGCCTGGAGTGTAGATTATCCGGGGGGGCCCGGGGAGCTGTTTTTT.

This rearrangement joins TRBV4-1 to TRBJ2-2; no clear D. V was pared by 2 bases and J by 2 bases, with 0 bases between. The CDR3 is made up of 12 amino acids. CDR1 MGHRA and CDR2 YSYEKL come from the germline V gene. The CDR3 sequence is CASSQNTGELFF. In nucleotides, the CDR3 is TGCGCCAGCAGCCAAAACACCGGGGAGCTGTTTTTT.

A few counts support this clone. The chain carries TRBV5-1 and TRBJ1-6; D is unclear. CDR3 length: 15 residues. V was shortened by 1 base and J by 0 bases, with 5 bases between the two germline ends. Germline V gene lookup returns CDR1 SGHRS and CDR2 YFSETQ. The CDR3 nucleotides read TGCGCCAGCAGCTTGACGAGCTCCTATAATTCACCCCTCCACTTT. Its translation: CASSLTSSYNSPLHF.

The chain couples TRBV9 to TRBJ2-1; 13 bases fit TRBD2. V dropped 4 bases and J dropped 3; count of bases not matched to a gene: 4. The CDR3 runs to 16 residues. The germline V gene has CDR1 SGDLS and CDR2 YYNGEE. DNA of the CDR3: TGTGCCAGCAGCCCGGGGACTAGCGGGGACTACAATGAGCAGTTCTTC. Translating it yields CASSPGTSGDYNEQFF. Drawing the rest from reference TRBV9 and TRBJ2-1, the complete variable domain is DSGVTQTPKHLITATGQRVTLRCSPRSGDLSVYWYQQSLDQGLQFLIQYYNGEERAKGNILERFSAQQFPDLHSELNLSSLELGDSALYFCASSPGTSGDYNEQFFGPGTRLTVL.

The chain employs TRBV5-1 and TRBJ2-7; 10 positions agree with TRBD1. CDR1 is SGHRS, CDR2 YFSETQ, per germline. V shed 4 bases, J shed 3 bases, and the junction held 4 bases outside the gene matches. The CDR3 length is 14 residues. The CDR3 DNA is TGCGCCAGCAGCCTTAGGACAGGGGGCTACGAGCAGTACTTC. As protein: CASSLRTGGYEQYF.

This clone was seen more than once but under ten times. The same CDR3 can be traced to other DNA sequences in this sample. The chain couples TRBV11-2 to TRBJ2-5, with 13 bases fitting TRBD2. The CDR3 runs 16 residues. The V gene's germline CDR1 is SGHAT and CDR2 FQNNGV. V trimming: 3 bases; J trimming: 2 bases; junction bases outside the gene matches: 3. The CDR3 DNA sequence: TGTGCCAGCAGCTTGGGGGGACTAGCGGGACAAGAGACCCAGTACTTC. Protein product: CASSLGGLAGQETQYF.

The J gene is TRBJ1-4, the V gene TRBV19; D ambiguous. CDR1 is LNHDA, CDR2 SQIVND, per germline (reference sequence). V lost 8 bases and J 4 bases, leaving 17 bases between the germline ends. CDR3 length: 15 amino acids. The CDR3 bases are TGTGCCAGTGGTAACTCCCGGACGGTTAATGAAAAACTGTTTTTT. Encoded protein: CASGNSRTVNEKLFF.

The chain is built from TRBV18 and TRBJ2-1, with TRBD1 identical over 9 bases. V trimming: 3 bases; J trimming: 1 base; junction bases outside the gene matches: 4. From germline, CDR1 is KGHSH and CDR2 LQKENI. This CDR3 is 16 amino acids long. Here the CDR3 reads CASSPRTGASYNEQFF. CDR3 in DNA: TGTGCCAGCTCACCTCGGACAGGGGCATCCTACAATGAGCAGTTCTTC.

The rearrangement uses TRBV20-1 and TRBJ2-5; 7 nucleotides align to TRBD2. Losses at the gene ends were 3 bases for V and 5 bases for J; bases not matched to a gene: 9. From germline, CDR1 is DFQATT and CDR2 SNEGSKA (reference sequence). This CDR3 contains 14 residues. Here the CDR3 reads CSASQGLVEETQYF. The CDR3 bases are TGCAGTGCTAGTCAAGGACTAGTCGAGGAGACCCAGTACTTC.

The chain is built from TRBV5-1 and TRBJ1-2, with 8 positions matching TRBD1. CDR1 is SGHRS and CDR2 is YFSETQ in the germline V gene. The V segment lost 4 bases and the J segment 6 bases; nucleotides outside the gene matches: 14. This CDR3 is built from 16 residues. Written as DNA, the CDR3 is TGCGCCAGCAGCCGGTACAAGACAGGGGATAGGCATGGCTACACCTTC. It translates to CASSRYKTGDRHGYTF.

The chain's CDR3 is CASITVGQYNSPLHF. CDR3 nucleotides: TGTGCCAGCATTACTGTAGGGCAGTATAATTCACCCCTCCACTTT. V is TRBV6-5 and J is TRBJ1-6; D unclear. In germline, CDR1 is MNHEY, CDR2 SVGAGI. Trimming left V 7 bases short and J 4 bases short, with 14 bases between. The CDR3 runs to 15 residues.

J is TRBJ2-7 and V is TRBV30; TRBD1 might be the D (5 bases). CDR1 GTSNPN and CDR2 SVGIG come from the germline V gene (reference sequence). V lost 1 base, J lost 2 bases, and 15 bases lay in between. The CDR3 runs 15 residues. The CDR3 sequence: CAWSARQGATYEQYF. Written as DNA, the CDR3 is TGTGCCTGGAGTGCGCGGCAGGGCGCTACCTACGAGCAGTACTTC.

This chain joins TRBV6-5 and TRBJ2-5; 10 bases fit TRBD2. This CDR3 is built from 16 residues. Germline V gene sequence: CDR1 MNHEY, CDR2 SVGAGI. V trimming: 0 bases; J trimming: 5 bases; junction bases outside the gene matches: 6. The CDR3 sequence is CASSYSSGGPGETQYF. The CDR3 DNA reads as TGTGCCAGCAGTTACTCTAGCGGGGGGCCTGGGGAGACCCAGTACTTC.